The 19 T cell receptor beta chains reported below all come from one sample, sequenced in a study of technical replicates of blood from a handful of donors. Here immunoSEQ multiplex PCR was the method, and the copy in TCRdb shows in-frame clones only, minus some. The sample has roughly 90,000 clones; about 94% are singletons. Sequenced sample: T cells isolated from PBMCs. These receptors all stem from a human donor in good health.

The rearrangement uses TRBV4-1 and TRBJ1-2; 9 positions agree with TRBD1. The V gene's germline CDR1 is MGHRA and CDR2 YSYEKL. The CDR3 is made up of 16 amino acids. Trimming cost V 8 bases and J 4 bases; bases outside gene matches: 14. In DNA form, the CDR3 reads TGCGCCAGCTATAAGGCGACAGGGGGGAGTATCTATGGCTACACCTTC. This translates into CASYKATGGSIYGYTF.

The chain combines TRBV29-1 with TRBJ2-6; 7 bases agree with TRBD1. V dropped 7 bases and J dropped 1; count of bases not matched to a gene: 4. This CDR3 spans 14 amino acids. Looked up from germline, CDR1 is SQVTM and CDR2 is ANQGSEA. The CDR3 bases are TGCAGCGCCATGACAGGGTCTGGGGCCAACGTCCTGACTTTC. Its translation: CSAMTGSGANVLTF.

V and J are TRBV30 and TRBJ2-7, with 9 positions matching TRBD2. V gave up 1 base and J gave up 3 bases; unmatched junction bases: 4. This CDR3 spans 14 amino acids. Germline V gene sequence: CDR1 GTSNPN, CDR2 SVGIG (reference sequence). The CDR3 loop is CAWSGLAGIYEQYF. For the CDR3, the DNA is TGTGCCTGGAGTGGGCTAGCGGGGATCTACGAGCAGTACTTC. The variable domain in full, completed from reference TRBV30 and TRBJ2-7, reads SQTIHQWPATLVQPVGSPLSLECTVEGTSNPNLYWYRQAAGRGLQLLFYSVGIGQISSEVPQNLSASRPQDRQFILSSKKLLLSDSGFYLCAWSGLAGIYEQYFGPGTRLTVT.

The CDR3 region has the DNA TGTGCCAGCAGCTTACCACCCAGGGGAAGGGAGACCCAGTACTTC. As protein: CASSLPPRGRETQYF. The rearrangement uses TRBV7-2 and TRBJ2-5; tentatively, D is TRBD1 (6 bases). The CDR3 is 15 residues long. Trimming pared 2 bases from V and 5 bases from J, leaving 15 bases between. Germline V lookup: CDR1 SGHTA, CDR2 FQGNSA.

This clone was seen only once. V is TRBV11-2 and J is TRBJ2-7; no definite D call. CDR1 is SGHAT, CDR2 FQNNGV, per germline. This CDR3 has 13 amino acids. Between the trimmed V and J ends, which lost 2 bases and 2 bases, there was a span of 7 bases. The CDR3 bases are TGTGCCAGCAGCTTATCGCTAGCCTACGAGCAGTACTTC. Translation: CASSLSLAYEQYF. Full variable domain (missing parts from reference TRBV11-2 and TRBJ2-7): EAGVAQSPRYKIIEKRQSVAFWCNPISGHATLYWYQQILGQGPKLLIQFQNNGVVDDSQLPKDRFSAERLKGVDSTLKIQPAKLEDSAVYLCASSLSLAYEQYFGPGTRLTVT.

This chain links TRBV7-9 with TRBJ2-5; 8 bases match TRBD1. Germline V gene lookup returns CDR1 SEHNR and CDR2 FQNEAQ (reference sequence). V shed 5 bases and J 1 base; nucleotides not matched to a gene: 9. The CDR3 runs 16 residues. In DNA, the CDR3 is TGTGCCAGCAGCCAGTTCGGGACAGGAGGCCAAGAGACCCAGTACTTC. Translation gives CASSQFGTGGQETQYF.

The genes are TRBV5-1 and TRBJ2-7, with D perhaps matching TRBD1 (6 bases). The germline V gene has CDR1 SGHRS and CDR2 YFSETQ. The CDR3 contains 14 residues. The V end was cut by 7 bases, the J end by 2 bases, with 16 bases between. This CDR3 is CASSDYGQTYEQYF. The CDR3 DNA follows: TGCGCCAGCTCCGACTATGGACAGACCTACGAGCAGTACTTC.

The CDR3 protein is CASSQPSWTGGAGETQYF. The CDR3 bases are TGCGCCAGCAGCCAACCCTCTTGGACAGGGGGCGCCGGGGAGACCCAGTACTTC. The gene calls are TRBV4-1 and TRBJ2-5, with 11 bases identical to TRBD1. Losses at the gene ends were 2 bases for V and 5 bases for J; bases not matched to a gene: 13. The CDR3 consists of 18 residues. Germline CDR1 MGHRA, CDR2 YSYEKL.

By sample share, this clone is medium-sized. The chain carries TRBV5-4 and TRBJ1-1; 8 nucleotides agree with TRBD1. This CDR3 has 16 residues. Germline V CDR1 and CDR2: SGHNT, YYREEE (reference sequence). With 4 bases clipped from V and 1 base from J, the junction kept 9 bases outside the gene matches. Written as DNA, the CDR3 is TGTGCCAGCAGCCCAATACCGGGACAGGAGAACACTGAAGCTTTCTTT. As protein: CASSPIPGQENTEAFF.

This rearrangement joins TRBV21-1 to TRBJ1-1; the table's D call, TRBD1, has no DNA check behind it. TRBV21-1 is designated a pseudogene. This CDR3 contains 17 residues. CDR3 sequence reads: CASSKRDRGGANTEAFF. The DNA for the CDR3 is TGTGCCAGCAGCAAAAGGGACAGGGGGGGAGCGAACACTGAAGCTTTCTTT.

The genes are TRBV5-3 and TRBJ2-7; D gene unclear. TRBV5-3 is noted as an ORF with a role that remains uncertain. CDR3 length: 13 amino acids. The V end lost 5 bases, the J end lost 2 bases, and 11 bases lay between the germline ends. CDR3 sequence reads: CARRREFAYEQYF. The CDR3 DNA follows: TGTGCCAGAAGGCGCGAGTTCGCCTACGAGCAGTACTTC.

This chain links TRBV5-4 with TRBJ1-2, with TRBD1 identical over 7 bases. The CDR3 loop spans 12 amino acids. The germline gives CDR1 SGHNT, CDR2 YYREEE (reference sequence). The V gene end was trimmed by 0 bases and the J gene end by 8 bases; junction bases not matched to a gene: 1. This CDR3 is CASSLDRGGYTF. CDR3 bases: TGTGCCAGCAGCTTGGACAGGGGAGGCTACACCTTC.

The rearrangement uses TRBV2 and TRBJ1-1, with a possible D match to TRBD1 (5 bases). This CDR3 is built from 16 residues. V gave up 3 bases and J gave up 2 bases, with 16 bases separating them. Germline V CDR1 and CDR2: SNHLY, FYNNEI. Here the CDR3 reads CASSDPTTVYNTEAFF. The CDR3 region has the DNA TGTGCCAGCAGTGACCCCACGACAGTTTATAACACTGAAGCTTTCTTT.

The CDR3 nucleotides are TGTGCCAGTAGTATAAACAGCAATGAGCAGTTCTTC. As protein: CASSINSNEQFF. The rearrangement joins TRBV19 to TRBJ2-1; the D is unclear. CDR1 is LNHDA, CDR2 SQIVND, per germline (reference sequence). This CDR3 has 12 residues. V gave up 2 bases and J gave up 6 bases, with 5 bases separating them.

The chain carries TRBV5-1 and TRBJ2-7; tentatively, D is TRBD2 (7 bases). V dropped 0 bases and J dropped 3 bases, with 16 bases sitting between them. This CDR3 comprises 16 residues. Germline CDR1 SGHRS, CDR2 YFSETQ. The CDR3, as DNA: TGCGCCAGCAGCTTGGCGGGGCGAGGGGGGGGCTACGAGCAGTACTTC. It translates to CASSLAGRGGGYEQYF.

This chain uses TRBV2 with TRBJ2-6; D might be TRBD2 (6 bases). Trimming shortened V by 7 bases and J by 2 bases, and 15 bases separated the two germline ends. There are 16 residues in the CDR3. The germline V gene encodes CDR1 SNHLY and CDR2 FYNNEI. The CDR3 reads CASKGSGGTGANVLTF. The CDR3 DNA is TGTGCCAGCAAGGGCTCTGGGGGGACTGGGGCCAACGTCCTGACTTTC.

This rearrangement joins TRBV28 to TRBJ2-4; 8 bases agree with TRBD2. The ends lost 4 bases at V and 1 base at J; junction bases unmatched: 6. Germline V gene sequence: CDR1 MDHEN, CDR2 SYDVKM. The CDR3 totals 16 residues. This CDR3 reads CASSSRGEQAKNIQYF. CDR3 nucleotides: TGTGCCAGCAGTTCGCGGGGGGAGCAGGCCAAAAACATTCAGTACTTC.

The chain is built from TRBV6-5 and TRBJ1-2, with 9 nucleotides matching TRBD1. J was trimmed by 4 bases and V by 5 bases; bases with no gene match: 2. The CDR3 is made up of 13 amino acids. Germline V gives CDR1 MNHEY, CDR2 SVGAGI. The CDR3 loop is CASSTTGGYGYTF. CDR3 in DNA: TGTGCCAGCAGTACGACAGGGGGCTATGGCTACACCTTC.

The chain joins TRBV12-5 to TRBJ1-1; D ambiguous. Germline loops: CDR1 LGHNT, CDR2 FRNRAP. The V and J ends lost 5 bases and 4 bases respectively, with 8 bases between them. The CDR3 length is 12 residues. CDR3 protein: CASGPAGTEAFF. The CDR3 DNA reads as TGTGCTAGTGGTCCGGCGGGCACTGAAGCTTTCTTT.